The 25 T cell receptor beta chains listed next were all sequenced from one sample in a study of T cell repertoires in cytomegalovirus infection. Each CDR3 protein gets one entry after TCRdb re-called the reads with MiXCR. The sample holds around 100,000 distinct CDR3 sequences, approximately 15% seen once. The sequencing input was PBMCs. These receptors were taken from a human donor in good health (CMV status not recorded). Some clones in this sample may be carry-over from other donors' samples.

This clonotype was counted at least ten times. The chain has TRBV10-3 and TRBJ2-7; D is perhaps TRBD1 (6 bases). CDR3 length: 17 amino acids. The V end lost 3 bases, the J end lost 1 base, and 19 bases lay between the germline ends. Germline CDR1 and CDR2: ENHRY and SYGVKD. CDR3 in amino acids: CAISDSLGQRLSYEQYF. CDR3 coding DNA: TGTGCCATCAGTGACTCCCTTGGACAGCGTCTATCCTACGAGCAGTACTTC.

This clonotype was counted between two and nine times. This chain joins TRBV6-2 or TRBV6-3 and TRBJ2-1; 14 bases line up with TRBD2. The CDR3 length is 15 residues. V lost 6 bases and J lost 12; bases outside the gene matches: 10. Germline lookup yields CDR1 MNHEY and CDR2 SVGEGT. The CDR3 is CASRHPGLAGARQFF. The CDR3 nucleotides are TGTGCCAGCAGACACCCGGGACTAGCGGGGGCGCGGCAGTTCTTC.

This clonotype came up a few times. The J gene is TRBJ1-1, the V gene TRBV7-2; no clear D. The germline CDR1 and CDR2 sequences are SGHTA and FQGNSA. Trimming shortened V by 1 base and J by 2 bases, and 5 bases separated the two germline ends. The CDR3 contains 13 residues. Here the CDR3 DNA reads TGTGCCAGCAGCTTAGGGATCAACACTGAAGCTTTCTTT. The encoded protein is CASSLGINTEAFF.

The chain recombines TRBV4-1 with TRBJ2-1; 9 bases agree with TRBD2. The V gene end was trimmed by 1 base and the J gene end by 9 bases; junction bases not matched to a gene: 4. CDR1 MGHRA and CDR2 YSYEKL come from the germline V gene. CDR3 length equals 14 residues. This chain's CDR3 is CASSQGRGGSEQFF. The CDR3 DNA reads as TGCGCCAGCAGCCAAGGGCGGGGGGGCAGTGAGCAGTTCTTC.

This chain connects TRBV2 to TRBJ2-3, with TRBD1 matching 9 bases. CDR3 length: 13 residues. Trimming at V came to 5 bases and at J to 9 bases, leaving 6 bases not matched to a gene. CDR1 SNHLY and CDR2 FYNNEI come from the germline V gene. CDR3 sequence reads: CASSRDRVATQYF. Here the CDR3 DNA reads TGTGCCAGCAGTCGGGACAGGGTGGCAACGCAGTATTTT.

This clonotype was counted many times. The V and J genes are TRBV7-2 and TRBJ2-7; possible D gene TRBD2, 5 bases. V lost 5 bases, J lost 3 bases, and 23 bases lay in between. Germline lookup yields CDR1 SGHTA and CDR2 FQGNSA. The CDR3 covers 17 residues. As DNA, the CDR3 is TGTGCCAGCAGCCTGGGGAGTAGCGAGCGTTATCGCTACGAGCAGTACTTC. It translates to CASSLGSSERYRYEQYF.

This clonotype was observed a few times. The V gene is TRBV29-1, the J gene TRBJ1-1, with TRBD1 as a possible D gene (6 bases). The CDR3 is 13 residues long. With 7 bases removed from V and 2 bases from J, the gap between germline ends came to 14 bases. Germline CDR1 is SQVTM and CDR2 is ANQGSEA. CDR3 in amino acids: CSASTGINTEAFF. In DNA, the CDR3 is TGCAGCGCCAGTACAGGGATCAACACTGAAGCTTTCTTT.

The DNA of the CDR3 is TGCGCCAGCAGCCGGGGACAGGGGGGTCGCTCTGAAGCTTTCTTT. The encoded protein is CASSRGQGGRSEAFF. The chain uses TRBV4-1 and TRBJ1-1; 11 bases fit TRBD1. The germline CDR1 and CDR2 sequences are MGHRA and YSYEKL. Trimming at V came to 4 bases and at J to 6 bases, leaving 7 bases not matched to a gene. This CDR3 has 15 residues.

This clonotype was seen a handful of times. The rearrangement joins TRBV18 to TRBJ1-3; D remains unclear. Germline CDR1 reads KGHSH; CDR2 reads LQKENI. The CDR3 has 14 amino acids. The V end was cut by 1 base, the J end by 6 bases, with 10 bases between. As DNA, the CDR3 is TGTGCCAGCTCACCACTAGGAGTTGCAAACACCATATATTTT. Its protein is CASSPLGVANTIYF.

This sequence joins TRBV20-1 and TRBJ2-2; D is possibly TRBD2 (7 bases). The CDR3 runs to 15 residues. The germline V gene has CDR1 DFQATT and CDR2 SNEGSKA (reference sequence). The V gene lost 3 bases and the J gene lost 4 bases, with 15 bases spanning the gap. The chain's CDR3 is CSARWEGGATGELFF. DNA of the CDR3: TGCAGTGCTAGGTGGGAGGGGGGTGCCACCGGGGAGCTGTTTTTT.

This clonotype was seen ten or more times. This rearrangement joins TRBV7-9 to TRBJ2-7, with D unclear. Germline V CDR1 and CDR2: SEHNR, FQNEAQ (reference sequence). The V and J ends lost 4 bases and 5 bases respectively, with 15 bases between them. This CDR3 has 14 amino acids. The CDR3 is CASSSDGFHDEQYF. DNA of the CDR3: TGTGCCAGCAGCTCGGACGGTTTTCACGACGAGCAGTACTTC.

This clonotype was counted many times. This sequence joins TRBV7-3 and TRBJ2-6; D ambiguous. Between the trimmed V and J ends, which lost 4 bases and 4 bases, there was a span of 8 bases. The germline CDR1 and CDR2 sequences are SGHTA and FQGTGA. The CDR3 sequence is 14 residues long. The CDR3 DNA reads TGTGCCAGCAGCTCCAGCCCGGGGGCCAACGTCCTGACTTTC. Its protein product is CASSSSPGANVLTF.

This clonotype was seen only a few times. The CDR3 here is CASSFTGTGDGELFF. In DNA, the CDR3 is TGTGCCAGCAGTTTCACCGGGACAGGGGACGGGGAGCTGTTTTTT. This rearrangement joins TRBV6-5 to TRBJ2-2; 10 bases fit TRBD1. V was pared by 4 bases and J by 7 bases, with 6 bases of the junction left unmatched. The CDR3 runs to 15 residues. The germline gives CDR1 MNHEY, CDR2 SVGAGI.

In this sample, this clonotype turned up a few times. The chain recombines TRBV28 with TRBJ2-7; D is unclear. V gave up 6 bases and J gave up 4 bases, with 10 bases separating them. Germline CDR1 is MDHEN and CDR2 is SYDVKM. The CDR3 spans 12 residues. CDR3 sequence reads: CASSSRVYEQYF. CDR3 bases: TGTGCCAGCAGCTCCAGAGTTTACGAGCAGTACTTC.

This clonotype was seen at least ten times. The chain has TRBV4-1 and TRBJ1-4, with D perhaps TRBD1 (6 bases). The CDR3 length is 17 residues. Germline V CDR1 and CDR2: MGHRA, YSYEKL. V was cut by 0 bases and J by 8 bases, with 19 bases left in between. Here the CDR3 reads CASSQEGLGGEGEKLFF. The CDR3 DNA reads TGCGCCAGCAGCCAAGAAGGTCTGGGGGGCGAAGGGGAAAAACTGTTTTTT.

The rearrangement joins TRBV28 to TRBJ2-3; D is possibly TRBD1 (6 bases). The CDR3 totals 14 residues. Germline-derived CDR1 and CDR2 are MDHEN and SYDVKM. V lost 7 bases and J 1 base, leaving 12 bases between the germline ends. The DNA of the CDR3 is TGTGCCAGCAATTGGGCAGGGGGCACAGATACGCAGTATTTT. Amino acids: CASNWAGGTDTQYF.

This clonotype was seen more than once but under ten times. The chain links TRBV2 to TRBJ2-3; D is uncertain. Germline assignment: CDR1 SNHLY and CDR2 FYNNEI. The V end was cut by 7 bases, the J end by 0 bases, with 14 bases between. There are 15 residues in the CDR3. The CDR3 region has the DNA TGTGCCAGCACGCGGACCTCCGGGAGCACAGATACGCAGTATTTT. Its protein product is CASTRTSGSTDTQYF. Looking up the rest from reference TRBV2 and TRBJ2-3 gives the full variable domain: EPEVTQTPSHQVTQMGQEVILRCVPISNHLYFYWYRQILGQKVEFLVSFYNNEISEKSEIFDDQFSVERPDGSNFTLKIRSTKLEDSAMYFCASTRTSGSTDTQYFGPGTRLTVL.

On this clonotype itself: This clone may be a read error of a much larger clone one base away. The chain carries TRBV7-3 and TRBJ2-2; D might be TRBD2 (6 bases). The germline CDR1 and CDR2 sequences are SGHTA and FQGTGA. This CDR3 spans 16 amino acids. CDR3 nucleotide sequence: TGTGCCGGCAGCTTTACAGGAGGGATAGACACCGGGGAGCTGTTTTTT. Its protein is CAGSFTGGIDTGELFF.

Here the CDR3 reads CSTPSGAYNEQFF. The CDR3 coding sequence is TGCAGCACCCCTAGCGGGGCCTACAATGAGCAGTTCTTC. The chain recombines TRBV29-1 with TRBJ2-1; 9 bases line up with TRBD2. CDR3 size: 13 residues. The germline V gene has CDR1 SQVTM and CDR2 ANQGSEA. The V segment lost 8 bases and the J segment 2 bases; nucleotides outside the gene matches: 4.

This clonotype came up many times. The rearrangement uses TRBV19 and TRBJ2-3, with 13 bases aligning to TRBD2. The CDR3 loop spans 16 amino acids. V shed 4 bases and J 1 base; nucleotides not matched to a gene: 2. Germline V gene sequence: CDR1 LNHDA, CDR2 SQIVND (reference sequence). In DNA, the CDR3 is TGTGCCAGTAGTAAAGGACTAGCGGGGGGCACAGATACGCAGTATTTT. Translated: CASSKGLAGGTDTQYF.

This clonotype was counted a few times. CDR3 nucleotide sequence: TGTGCCAGCAGCTTAGGGGGCGGCCCCTACAATGAGCAGTTCTTC. Protein product: CASSLGGGPYNEQFF. V and J are TRBV11-3 and TRBJ2-1, with D perhaps TRBD1 (5 bases). This CDR3 comprises 15 residues. V was pared by 1 base and J by 2 bases, with 9 bases between. Germline assignment: CDR1 SGHNT and CDR2 YENEEA.

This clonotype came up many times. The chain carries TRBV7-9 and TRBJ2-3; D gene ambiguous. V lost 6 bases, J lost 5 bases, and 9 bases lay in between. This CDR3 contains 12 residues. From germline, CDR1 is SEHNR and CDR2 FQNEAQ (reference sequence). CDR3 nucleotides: TGTGCCAGCAGGCGACTTCGAGATACGCAGTATTTT. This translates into CASRRLRDTQYF.

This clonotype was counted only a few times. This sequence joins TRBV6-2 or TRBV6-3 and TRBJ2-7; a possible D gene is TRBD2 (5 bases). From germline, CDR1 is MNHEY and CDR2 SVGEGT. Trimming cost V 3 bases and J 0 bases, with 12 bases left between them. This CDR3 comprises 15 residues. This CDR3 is CASSYRRVNSYEQYF. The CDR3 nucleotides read TGTGCCAGCAGTTATCGGCGGGTCAACTCCTACGAGCAGTACTTC.

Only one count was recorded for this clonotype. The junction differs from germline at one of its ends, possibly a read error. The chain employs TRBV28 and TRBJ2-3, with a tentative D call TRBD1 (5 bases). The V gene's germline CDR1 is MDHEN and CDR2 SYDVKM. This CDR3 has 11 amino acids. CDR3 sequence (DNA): TGTGCCAGCAGTTTGACAGCTACGCAGTATTTT. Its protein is CASSLTATQYF.

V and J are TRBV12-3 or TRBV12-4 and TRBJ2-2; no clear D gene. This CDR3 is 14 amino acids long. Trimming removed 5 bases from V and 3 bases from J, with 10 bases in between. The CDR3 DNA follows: TGTGCCAGCAGTATCGAAAGCCACACCGGGGAGCTGTTTTTT. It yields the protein CASSIESHTGELFF.